This TCR beta chain was profiled in a study of control samples from healthy donors and cancer patients. The ends were cut back, 4 bases at V and 5 bases at J, with 15 bases in the middle. CDR3 size: 14 residues. Germline V lookup: CDR1 SGHRS, CDR2 YFSETQ. The data were produced by immunoSEQ multiplex PCR, yet TCRdb's version contains in-frame clones alone and is incomplete. The data show some 28,000 clones, with 79% seen just once and under 25% held by the top ten. The chain combines TRBV5-1 with TRBJ1-1, with D uncertain. What was sequenced was PBMCs. The sequence was collected from a man in his 60s with head and neck cancer. The CDR3 bases are TGCGCCAGCAGCCCCGAAGGGAGGAAGACTGAAGCTTTCTTT. Translating it yields CASSPEGRKTEAFF.